These 3 T cell receptor beta chains were all obtained from the same sample, sequenced in a study of T-cell reconstitution after alpha-beta-depleted transplantation in children. During its preparation, the TCRbeta library received unique molecular identifiers. TCRdb reprocessed the PCR reads with MiXCR, giving one entry per CDR3 protein. The sample carries more than 400,000 distinct CDR3 sequences, over 10% recorded once. The material sequenced was PBMCs, mostly from graft donor cells, taken 180 days after TCRalphabeta/CD19-depleted stem cell transplant. These receptors all come from a female patient aged 2-9 years who had a stem cell transplant for aplastic anemia, so the T cells may come from the graft donor.

This chain joins TRBV10-3 and TRBJ2-3; D may be TRBD1 or TRBD2 (5 bases each). CDR1 is ENHRY and CDR2 is SYGVKD in the germline V gene. The CDR3 has 15 residues. V was pared by 2 bases and J by 2 bases, with 11 bases between. As DNA, the CDR3 is TGTGCCATCAGTGAGGGGACCACCCTCACAGATACGCAGTATTTT. This codes for CAISEGTTLTDTQYF.

This clonotype was detected only a few times. The CDR3, as DNA: TGTGCCAGCAGTTTAGGTGACACTAATCAGCCCCAGCATTTT. Amino acid sequence: CASSLGDTNQPQHF. V gene TRBV28 combines with J gene TRBJ1-5; D not certain. Per germline, CDR1 MDHEN and CDR2 SYDVKM. V lost 2 bases and J lost 4, with 9 bases in between. The CDR3 length is 14 residues.

The chain is built from TRBV7-9 and TRBJ2-1; possible D gene TRBD2, 7 bases. The CDR3 is 17 residues long. Trimming took 3 bases from V and 0 from J, leaving 15 bases between them. Germline V gene lookup returns CDR1 SEHNR and CDR2 FQNEAQ (reference sequence). The CDR3 loop reads CASSFIPGGGSYNEQFF. The CDR3 nucleotides read TGTGCCAGCAGCTTCATCCCGGGGGGCGGCTCCTACAATGAGCAGTTCTTC.